The 22 T cell receptor beta chains below all came from one sample that was sequenced in a study of response to subunit inactivated influenza vaccine. TCRdb independently ran MiXCR on the RT-PCR reads; one entry per CDR3 protein. The sample holds more than 400,000 distinct CDR3 sequences; 6% to 9% are singletons and the top ten take over 10%. This sample comprised PBMCs from blood, obtained 23 months after vaccination. The receptors come from a man between 50 and 75 years old who received an inactivated influenza vaccine.

This sequence joins TRBV6-2 or TRBV6-3 and TRBJ2-3; no reliable D call. Trimming shortened V by 7 bases and J by 2 bases, and 7 bases separated the two germline ends. CDR1 is MNHEY and CDR2 is SVGEGT in the germline V gene. This CDR3 spans 12 amino acids. CDR3 sequence reads: CASKRPTDTQYF. As DNA, the CDR3 is TGTGCCAGCAAACGCCCCACAGATACGCAGTATTTT.

The CDR3 protein is CSAPLGQGAETQYF. The CDR3 nucleotides read TGCAGTGCCCCCCTTGGACAGGGGGCAGAGACCCAGTACTTC. This sequence joins TRBV20-1 and TRBJ2-5, with TRBD1 matching over 11 bases. J lost 4 bases, V lost 6 bases, and 7 bases had no gene match. There are 14 residues in the CDR3. Germline CDR1 is DFQATT and CDR2 is SNEGSKA (reference sequence).

This clonotype showed up just a few times. The chain employs TRBV12-3 or TRBV12-4 and TRBJ1-1; possible D gene TRBD1, 5 bases. CDR3 length: 18 residues. Between the trimmed V and J ends, which lost 3 bases and 0 bases, there was a span of 20 bases. The CDR3 sequence is CASSLFWTDTHLNTEAFF. CDR3 nucleotides: TGTGCCAGCAGTTTGTTCTGGACGGACACTCACTTGAACACTGAAGCTTTCTTT.

Ten or more counts support this clonotype. This chain links TRBV27 with TRBJ2-7; 14 bases agree with TRBD2. Per the germline V gene, CDR1 is MNHEY and CDR2 is SMNVEV (reference sequence). V gave up 8 bases and J gave up 4 bases; unmatched junction bases: 4. This CDR3 comprises 14 residues. In DNA, the CDR3 is TGTGCCAGCCGAGGACTAGCGGGGGGTTACGAGCAGTACTTC. Its translation: CASRGLAGGYEQYF.

This clonotype turned up a few times. The chain links TRBV30 to TRBJ2-3; TRBD2 is a possible D gene (5 bases). The CDR3 is 13 amino acids. The V end was cut by 3 bases, the J end by 1 base, with 8 bases between. CDR1 is GTSNPN, CDR2 SVGIG, per germline (reference sequence). The CDR3 nucleotides read TGTGCCTGGAGCCTAGCTGGCACAGATACGCAGTATTTT. This gives the protein CAWSLAGTDTQYF.

This chain links TRBV20-1 with TRBJ2-1; TRBD1 agrees at 7 bases. Germline CDR1 is DFQATT and CDR2 is SNEGSKA (reference sequence). The V gene end was trimmed by 6 bases and the J gene end by 8 bases; junction bases not matched to a gene: 4. The CDR3 loop spans 11 amino acids. CDR3 amino acids: CSATQGDEQFF. The DNA for the CDR3 is TGCAGTGCAACCCAGGGGGATGAGCAGTTCTTC.

The chain links TRBV3-1 to TRBJ1-1, with TRBD1 matching over 7 bases. This CDR3 has 17 residues. Germline CDR1 and CDR2: LGHDT and YNNKEL (reference sequence). V shed 1 base, J shed 2 bases, and the junction held 10 bases outside the gene matches. This CDR3 reads CASSQAVQGPYNTEAFF. The DNA for the CDR3 is TGTGCCAGCAGCCAAGCGGTACAGGGGCCTTACAACACTGAAGCTTTCTTT.

This clonotype was seen a handful of times. The V call is TRBV5-1, the J call TRBJ2-5; tentative D call: TRBD1 (7 bases). Trimming stripped 4 bases from V and 2 bases from J, with 12 bases between. Germline V gene lookup returns CDR1 SGHRS and CDR2 YFSETQ. This CDR3 contains 14 residues. The CDR3 DNA reads as TGCGCCAGCAGCGGGGGGACAGTTCAAGAGACCCAGTACTTC. It specifies CASSGGTVQETQYF.

At least ten counts were recorded for this clonotype. V usage is TRBV5-5 and J usage is TRBJ2-3; TRBD2 aligns across 8 bases. V was pared by 3 bases and J by 1 base, with 13 bases of the junction left unmatched. Germline V gene sequence: CDR1 SGHKS, CDR2 YYEKEE (reference sequence). The length of the CDR3 is 18 residues. The CDR3 DNA is TGTGCCAGCAGCTCCACTAGCGGCACAGCCAGGGGCACAGATACGCAGTATTTT. It is translated as CASSSTSGTARGTDTQYF. Using reference TRBV5-5 and TRBJ2-3 for the parts outside the CDR3, the full variable domain is DAGVTQSPTHLIKTRGQQVTLRCSPISGHKSVSWYQQVLGQGPQFIFQYYEKEERGRGNFPDRFSARQFPNYSSELNVNALLLGDSALYLCASSSTSGTARGTDTQYFGPGTRLTVL.

The chain links TRBV5-1 to TRBJ2-7; D is ambiguous. Trimming stripped 4 bases from V and 1 base from J, with 15 bases between. There are 15 residues in the CDR3. Germline V gene sequence: CDR1 SGHRS, CDR2 YFSETQ. CDR3 DNA: TGCGCCAGCAGCCCGCGAGTGGGATCTTCCTACGAGCAGTACTTC. Protein sequence: CASSPRVGSSYEQYF.

This clonotype was detected a few times. The chain carries TRBV12-3 or TRBV12-4 and TRBJ2-3; 11 bases are a match to TRBD2. V was pared by 6 bases and J by 6 bases, with 5 bases of the junction left unmatched. The CDR3 covers 14 residues. The CDR3 DNA follows: TGTGCCAGCAGGGTAGCGGGGGGGCCGGATACGCAGTATTTT. This sequence encodes CASRVAGGPDTQYF.

The chain couples TRBV28 to TRBJ2-1; 7 nucleotides match TRBD2. The CDR3 has 18 amino acids. The germline CDR1 and CDR2 sequences are MDHEN and SYDVKM. The trim removed 4 bases at V and 7 bases at J, leaving 19 bases unmatched. Here the CDR3 reads CASSSSRLGGYFSNEQFF. Written as DNA, the CDR3 is TGTGCCAGCAGTTCTAGCCGCCTGGGGGGGTATTTCTCAAATGAGCAGTTCTTC.

This clonotype was seen only a few times. V gene TRBV29-1 combines with J gene TRBJ2-5, with D tentatively TRBD2 (5 bases). V lost 1 base and J lost 5, with 11 bases in between. The germline CDR1 and CDR2 sequences are SQVTM and ANQGSEA. The length of the CDR3 is 13 residues. CDR3 loop: CSVEGGGWETQYF. CDR3 nucleotides: TGCAGCGTTGAAGGCGGCGGGTGGGAGACCCAGTACTTC.

The chain links TRBV20-1 to TRBJ2-7, with a tentative D call TRBD1 (5 bases). The V and J ends lost 7 bases and 3 bases respectively, with 22 bases between them. Looked up from germline, CDR1 is DFQATT and CDR2 is SNEGSKA (reference sequence). The CDR3 is made up of 15 amino acids. CDR3 residues: CSVRGSTGPGYEQYF. The CDR3 coding sequence is TGCAGTGTTAGGGGATCCACAGGACCCGGCTACGAGCAGTACTTC.

This clonotype has just a few counts. J is TRBJ2-5 and V is TRBV12-3 or TRBV12-4; D uncertain. V lost 5 bases, J lost 7 bases, and 17 bases lay in between. This CDR3 has 14 amino acids. The CDR3, as DNA: TGTGCCAGCAGTGTTACCGGACCCGCCGGGACCCAGTACTTC. As protein: CASSVTGPAGTQYF.

The chain employs TRBV6-6 and TRBJ1-5; perhaps TRBD1 as D (5 bases). Germline V CDR1 and CDR2: MNHNY, SVGAGI (reference sequence). The CDR3 spans 12 residues. V was cut by 10 bases and J by 6 bases, with 13 bases left in between. The CDR3 region has the DNA TGTGCCACCAACCAGGGTGGTCAGCCCCAGCATTTT. Translated: CATNQGGQPQHF.

This clonotype showed up just a few times. V gene TRBV12-3 or TRBV12-4 combines with J gene TRBJ2-7; 8 bases line up with TRBD1. V dropped 4 bases and J dropped 5; count of bases not matched to a gene: 10. This CDR3 region has 15 residues. The CDR3 is CASSSTGQGIDEQYF. Here the CDR3 DNA reads TGTGCCAGCAGTTCCACTGGACAGGGAATTGACGAGCAGTACTTC.

Ten or more counts support this clonotype. The V call is TRBV10-3, the J call TRBJ2-7, with 10 bases lining up with TRBD1. Germline loops: CDR1 ENHRY, CDR2 SYGVKD. This CDR3 comprises 15 residues. The J segment lost 7 bases and the V segment lost 6 bases, leaving 12 bases of the junction unmatched. CDR3: CAISPPGQGMGEQYF. The CDR3, as DNA: TGTGCCATCAGCCCCCCGGGACAGGGGATGGGGGAGCAGTACTTC.

This clonotype was detected a few times. In DNA form, the CDR3 reads TGTGCCAGCAGCTTACACCCACAGGGCTCTGGGGCCAACGTCCTGACTTTC. This gives the protein CASSLHPQGSGANVLTF. This chain links TRBV7-2 with TRBJ2-6, with D tentatively TRBD1 (6 bases). CDR1 is SGHTA, CDR2 FQGNSA, per germline. The CDR3 sequence is 17 residues long. V was cut by 2 bases and J by 0 bases, with 11 bases left in between.

This clonotype was seen repeatedly, ten times or more. This CDR3 reads CASSSGGPEQFF. For the CDR3, the DNA is TGTGCCAGCAGTTCCGGGGGTCCTGAGCAGTTCTTC. This sequence joins TRBV12-3 or TRBV12-4 and TRBJ2-1; perhaps TRBD2 as D (6 bases). V dropped 4 bases and J dropped 9 bases, with 10 bases sitting between them. The CDR3 covers 12 residues.

This clonotype was seen many times. The genes are TRBV6-2 or TRBV6-3 and TRBJ1-1, with a weak D call TRBD1 (6 bases). The V and J ends lost 4 bases and 0 bases respectively, with 15 bases between them. The CDR3 length is 16 residues. CDR1 is MNHEY and CDR2 is SVGEGT in the germline V gene. The CDR3 DNA reads TGTGCCAGCAGTTGGGACACCGGGTCCATGAACACTGAAGCTTTCTTT. Residues: CASSWDTGSMNTEAFF.

This clonotype was found a few times. CDR3 sequence: CASSKTGTRPHCEQYF. The DNA of the CDR3 is TGCGCCAGCAGCAAGACCGGGACTAGACCTCACTGCGAGCAGTACTTC. This chain links TRBV10-1 with TRBJ2-7, with TRBD2 matching over 8 bases. With 6 bases clipped from V and 6 bases from J, the junction kept 16 bases outside the gene matches. Germline assignment: CDR1 WNHNN and CDR2 SYGVQD (reference sequence). This CDR3 has 16 amino acids.